The 23 T cell receptor beta chains below all came from one sample that was sequenced in a study of Graves' ophthalmopathy and Graves' hyperthyroidism (dated by TCRdb to 2016 to 2019). Sequenced using an Illumina HiSeq 2000. TCR beta CDR3 regions were amplified from RNA transcripts for repertoire sequencing. The first round of RT-PCR was done with HTBI primers and the Qiagen OneStep RT-PCR kit, and was followed by a second round of multiplex PCR, then size selection and purification. TCRdb handled the public reads itself, with Q25 trimming in fastp and clone calling in MiXCR, and kept productive beta chains. Each CDR3 protein gets just one entry, which takes the most common genes and DNA from the rows behind it. Within this sample are over a million distinct CDR3 sequences, with around a third of them counted one time only. The ten largest clones capture over 8.5% of the sample. Sequenced: peripheral blood or thyroid tissue (not recorded which). These receptors came from an adult man with Graves' hyperthyroidism.

This clonotype was picked up many times. This chain connects TRBV2 to TRBJ1-6; the D is unclear. Trimming removed 2 bases from V and 10 bases from J, with 6 bases in between. This CDR3 has 12 residues. Germline loops: CDR1 SNHLY, CDR2 FYNNEI. CDR3 loop: CASSERESPLHF. The CDR3 nucleotides read TGTGCCAGCAGTGAACGGGAGTCACCCCTCCACTTT. Looking up the rest from reference TRBV2 and TRBJ1-6 gives the full variable domain: EPEVTQTPSHQVTQMGQEVILRCVPISNHLYFYWYRQILGQKVEFLVSFYNNEISEKSEIFDDQFSVERPDGSNFTLKIRSTKLEDSAMYFCASSERESPLHFGNGTRLTVT.

In this sample, this clonotype turned up many times. This chain links TRBV7-9 with TRBJ2-6, with D uncertain. The CDR3 is made up of 15 amino acids. CDR1 and CDR2 (germline): SEHNR, FQNEAQ (reference sequence). V lost 3 bases and J lost 2, with 8 bases in between. CDR3 protein: CASSLSWAGANVLTF. The CDR3 DNA follows: TGTGCCAGCAGCTTGTCCTGGGCTGGGGCCAACGTCCTGACTTTC.

This clonotype showed up many times. The chain recombines TRBV19 with TRBJ1-5; D is unresolved. The germline CDR1 and CDR2 sequences are LNHDA and SQIVND (reference sequence). The CDR3 loop spans 15 amino acids. V shed 1 base and J shed 2 bases, with 9 bases lying between them. CDR3 in amino acids: CASSIVSAGNQPQHF. DNA of the CDR3: TGTGCCAGTAGTATAGTGTCAGCCGGCAATCAGCCCCAGCATTTT.

This chain uses TRBV25-1 with TRBJ1-6; D is possibly TRBD1 (6 bases). The CDR3 spans 15 residues. Germline CDR1 and CDR2: MGHDK and SYGVNS. The V and J ends lost 5 bases and 3 bases respectively, with 11 bases between them. In DNA form, the CDR3 reads TGTGCCAGCAGTTTCCACAGGGACTATAATTCACCCCTCCACTTT. Translation: CASSFHRDYNSPLHF.

This clonotype appeared many times. J is TRBJ2-2 and V is TRBV29-1; D possibly corresponds to TRBD2 (5 bases). Germline CDR1 and CDR2: SQVTM and ANQGSEA. CDR3 size: 14 residues. Trimming pared 2 bases from V and 1 base from J, leaving 8 bases between. Here the CDR3 reads CSVELGGNTGELFF. The CDR3, as DNA: TGCAGCGTTGAACTCGGAGGGAACACCGGGGAGCTGTTTTTT.

This clonotype occurred many times. This sequence joins TRBV2 and TRBJ1-1; D unresolved. Germline assignment: CDR1 SNHLY and CDR2 FYNNEI. The CDR3 covers 13 residues. V dropped 11 bases and J dropped 2 bases, with 15 bases sitting between them. The CDR3 coding sequence is TGTGCCGGAACCGACAACGAAAACACTGAAGCTTTCTTT. It codes for CAGTDNENTEAFF.

This clonotype has a count of ten or more. The chain carries TRBV6-6 and TRBJ1-6; D is uncertain. V was trimmed by 6 bases and J by 4 bases, leaving 16 bases between them. The CDR3 covers 16 residues. In germline, CDR1 is MNHNY, CDR2 SVGAGI (reference sequence). The CDR3 DNA reads TGTGCCAGCAGGGGTTGGGGTGACCTTTATAATTCACCCCTCCACTTT. It is translated as CASRGWGDLYNSPLHF.

The chain uses TRBV19 and TRBJ2-3, with TRBD1 identical over 9 bases. The germline CDR1 and CDR2 sequences are LNHDA and SQIVND (reference sequence). The CDR3 consists of 16 residues. The ends lost 1 base at V and 2 bases at J; junction bases unmatched: 4. The CDR3 DNA reads as TGTGCCAGTAGTATAGGCCGGGACAGGGCCACAGATACGCAGTATTTT. Protein: CASSIGRDRATDTQYF.

This clonotype appeared once. Given the absence of the conserved phenylalanine or tryptophan at the CDR3 end, a read error is likely. The chain joins TRBV2 to TRBJ1-2, with D possibly matching TRBD1 (5 bases). V lost 5 bases and J 7 bases, leaving 8 bases between the germline ends. Germline loops: CDR1 SNHLY, CDR2 FYNNEI. The CDR3 totals 11 residues. This CDR3 reads CASSTGAGYTL. DNA for the CDR3: TGTGCCAGCAGTACCGGGGCTGGCTACACCCTC.

This clonotype was seen a few times. CDR3 sequence reads: CASSEWGAPNTGELFF. In nucleotides, the CDR3 is TGTGCCAGCAGTGAATGGGGGGCGCCCAACACCGGGGAGCTGTTTTTT. V usage is TRBV2 and J usage is TRBJ2-2, with D perhaps TRBD1 or TRBD2 (6 bases each). The length of the CDR3 is 16 residues. CDR1 and CDR2 (germline): SNHLY, FYNNEI. V lost 2 bases and J 2 bases, leaving 12 bases between the germline ends.

This clonotype was counted at least ten times. This chain links TRBV7-2 with TRBJ1-2, with TRBD1 as a possible D gene (6 bases). The CDR3 is 15 residues long. The V and J ends lost 4 bases and 8 bases respectively, with 20 bases between them. Germline loops: CDR1 SGHTA, CDR2 FQGNSA. The CDR3 here is CASSSRGYRAGGYTF. DNA of the CDR3: TGTGCCAGCAGCTCGAGGGGATACAGGGCCGGGGGCTACACCTTC.

This clonotype was counted once. This may come from a read error, since a much larger clone is one base off. The chain combines TRBV7-7 with TRBJ1-1; D is possibly TRBD1 (5 bases). Germline CDR1 and CDR2: SSHAT and FNYEAQ (reference sequence). With 4 bases removed from V and 7 bases from J, the gap between germline ends came to 10 bases. This CDR3 spans 12 amino acids. CDR3 sequence: CASSSRQLEAFF. As DNA, the CDR3 is TGTGCCAGCAGCTCCAGACAGCTTGAAGCTTTCTTT. Variable domain in full (rest from reference TRBV7-7 and TRBJ1-1): GAGVSQSPRYKVTKRGQDVTLRCDPISSHATLYWYQQALGQGPEFLTYFNYEAQPDKSGLPSDRFSAERPEGSISTLTIQRTEQRDSAMYRCASSSRQLEAFFGQGTRLTVV.

This chain connects TRBV12-3 or TRBV12-4 to TRBJ1-1; D ambiguous. This CDR3 is 12 amino acids long. Trimming stripped 10 bases from V and 0 bases from J, with 9 bases between. Here the CDR3 reads CATRPMNTEAFF. The CDR3 DNA follows: TGTGCCACCCGACCCATGAACACTGAAGCTTTCTTT.

The rearrangement joins TRBV14 to TRBJ1-1, with no clear D. CDR3 length: 13 residues. V gave up 3 bases and J gave up 7 bases, with 12 bases separating them. Germline values: CDR1 SGHDN, CDR2 FVKESK. The CDR3 DNA reads TGTGCCAGCAGCCATTTAGCGGGATATGAAGCTTTCTTT. Residues: CASSHLAGYEAFF.

The chain combines TRBV29-1 with TRBJ1-1; 8 bases fit TRBD1. Germline V lookup: CDR1 SQVTM, CDR2 ANQGSEA. The CDR3 contains 15 residues. The junction had 12 bases not matched to a gene; V was cut back by 7 bases and J by 2 bases. The CDR3 bases are TGCAGCGCTGGGAAACAGGGGGTTGTCAACACTGAAGCTTTCTTT. Its translation is CSAGKQGVVNTEAFF.

This chain joins TRBV29-1 and TRBJ1-2; 10 bases are a match to TRBD1. V lost 1 base, J lost 8 bases, and 4 bases stayed unmatched. Germline assignment: CDR1 SQVTM and CDR2 ANQGSEA. The CDR3 consists of 13 residues. CDR3 loop: CSVEGGTGDGYTF. Here the CDR3 DNA reads TGCAGCGTTGAAGGCGGGACAGGGGACGGCTACACCTTC.

This clonotype occurred a few times. This rearrangement joins TRBV15 to TRBJ2-7; 9 nucleotides align to TRBD2. This CDR3 has 15 amino acids. After removal of 0 bases from V and 2 bases from J, the junction contained 2 bases not matched to a gene. Looked up from germline, CDR1 is LNHNV and CDR2 is YYDKDF (reference sequence). DNA of the CDR3: TGTGCCACCAGCAGAGACAGCGGGAGGCCCTACGAGCAGTACTTC. Translating it yields CATSRDSGRPYEQYF. Combining the CDR3 with reference TRBV15 and TRBJ2-7 gives the whole variable domain DAMVIQNPRYQVTQFGKPVTLSCSQTLNHNVMYWYQQKSSQAPKLLFHYYDKDFNNEADTPDNFQSRRPNTSFCFLDIRSPGLGDTAMYLCATSRDSGRPYEQYFGPGTRLTVT.

For this clonotype: At one boundary the junction diverges from the germline segment, which might be a read error. The chain has TRBV2 and TRBJ2-5, with D perhaps TRBD1 (6 bases). Germline V gene sequence: CDR1 SNHLY, CDR2 FYNNEI. This CDR3 is 15 amino acids long. In DNA form, the CDR3 reads TGTGCCAGCAAGCGACAACAGGGTCCACAAGAGATCCAGTACTTC. The encoded protein is CASKRQQGPQEIQYF.

In its sample, this clonotype was seen a few times. CDR3 nucleotide sequence: TGTGCCAGCAGCTTAAAGGTTTCAGGGGGCGCAGGGCAAGAGACCCAGTACTTC. Its protein is CASSLKVSGGAGQETQYF. The chain combines TRBV7-9 with TRBJ2-5; 8 bases align to TRBD1. This CDR3 spans 18 amino acids. Germline CDR1 reads SEHNR; CDR2 reads FQNEAQ (reference sequence). The V segment lost 2 bases and the J segment 2 bases; nucleotides outside the gene matches: 13.

This clonotype was recorded at least ten times. V gene TRBV15 combines with J gene TRBJ1-6; no firm D call. This CDR3 has 14 residues. Germline lookup yields CDR1 LNHNV and CDR2 YYDKDF (reference sequence). Trimming stripped 5 bases from V and 7 bases from J, with 12 bases between. The CDR3 loop is CATSWFFGNSPLHF. For the CDR3, the DNA is TGTGCCACCAGCTGGTTCTTCGGGAATTCACCCCTCCACTTT.

This chain joins TRBV19 and TRBJ2-7; 12 nucleotides match TRBD1. From germline, CDR1 is LNHDA and CDR2 SQIVND (reference sequence). V shed 5 bases, J shed 6 bases, and the junction held 5 bases outside the gene matches. The length of the CDR3 is 14 residues. The CDR3 sequence is CASSAGTGGFEQYF. Here the CDR3 DNA reads TGTGCCAGTAGTGCCGGGACAGGGGGCTTCGAGCAGTACTTC. Looking up the rest from reference TRBV19 and TRBJ2-7 gives the full variable domain: DGGITQSPKYLFRKEGQNVTLSCEQNLNHDAMYWYRQDPGQGLRLIYYSQIVNDFQKGDIAEGYSVSREKKESFPLTVTSAQKNPTAFYLCASSAGTGGFEQYFGPGTRLTVT.

This clonotype was counted at least ten times. V is TRBV6-5 and J is TRBJ1-1; possibly TRBD1 for D (5 bases). The germline CDR1 and CDR2 sequences are MNHEY and SVGAGI. Trimming stripped 5 bases from V and 0 bases from J, with 10 bases between. The CDR3 spans 14 residues. CDR3 protein: CASSTQVLNTEAFF. CDR3 DNA sequence: TGTGCCAGCAGTACACAGGTCCTGAACACTGAAGCTTTCTTT.

The chain links TRBV29-1 to TRBJ2-7; D not certain. Trimming left V 6 bases short and J 3 bases short, with 18 bases between. Per germline, CDR1 SQVTM and CDR2 ANQGSEA. The CDR3 loop spans 14 amino acids. CDR3 in amino acids: CSVDGGPGNYEQYF. CDR3 DNA sequence: TGCAGCGTAGACGGCGGACCGGGCAACTACGAGCAGTACTTC.